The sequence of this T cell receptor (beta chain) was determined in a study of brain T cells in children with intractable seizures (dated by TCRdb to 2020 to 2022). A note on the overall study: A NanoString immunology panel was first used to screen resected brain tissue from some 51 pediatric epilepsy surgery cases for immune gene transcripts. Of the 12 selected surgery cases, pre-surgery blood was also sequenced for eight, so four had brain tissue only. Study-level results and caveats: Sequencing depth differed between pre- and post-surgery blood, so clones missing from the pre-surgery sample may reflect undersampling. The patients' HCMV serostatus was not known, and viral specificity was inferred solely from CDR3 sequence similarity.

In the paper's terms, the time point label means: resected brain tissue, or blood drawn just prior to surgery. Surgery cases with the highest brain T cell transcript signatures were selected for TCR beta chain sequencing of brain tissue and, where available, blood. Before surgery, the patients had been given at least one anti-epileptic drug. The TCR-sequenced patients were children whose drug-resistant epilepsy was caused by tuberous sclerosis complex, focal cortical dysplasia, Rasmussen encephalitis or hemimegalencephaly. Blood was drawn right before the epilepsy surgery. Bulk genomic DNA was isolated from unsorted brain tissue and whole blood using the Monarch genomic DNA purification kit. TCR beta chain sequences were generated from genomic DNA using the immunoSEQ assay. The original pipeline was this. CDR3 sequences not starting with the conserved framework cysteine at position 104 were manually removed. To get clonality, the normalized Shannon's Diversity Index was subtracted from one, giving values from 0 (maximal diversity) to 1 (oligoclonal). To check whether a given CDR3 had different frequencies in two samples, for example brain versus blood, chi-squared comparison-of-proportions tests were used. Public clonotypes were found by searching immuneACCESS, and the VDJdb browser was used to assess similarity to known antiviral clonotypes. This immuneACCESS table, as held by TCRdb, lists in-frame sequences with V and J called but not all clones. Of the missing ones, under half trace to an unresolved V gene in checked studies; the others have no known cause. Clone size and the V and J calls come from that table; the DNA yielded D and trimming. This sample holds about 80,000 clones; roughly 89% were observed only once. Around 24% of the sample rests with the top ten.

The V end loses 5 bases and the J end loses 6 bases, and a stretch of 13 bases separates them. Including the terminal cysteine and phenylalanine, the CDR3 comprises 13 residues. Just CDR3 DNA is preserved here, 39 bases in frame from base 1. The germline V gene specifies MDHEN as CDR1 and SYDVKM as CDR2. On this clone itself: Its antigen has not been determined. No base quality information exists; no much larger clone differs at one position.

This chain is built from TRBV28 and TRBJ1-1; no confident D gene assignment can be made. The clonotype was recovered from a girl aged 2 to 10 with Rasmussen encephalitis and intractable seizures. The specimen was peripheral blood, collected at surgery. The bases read TGTGCCAGCAGTCCATACGGCGGGGCTGAAGCTTTCTTT. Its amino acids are CASSPYGGAEAFF.